Sequencing of this T cell receptor (beta chain) was carried out in a study of molecular identifiers for immune sequencing clone quantification (dated by TCRdb to 2016 to 2019). Context from the whole study: For a replicate experiment, RNA from roughly 20,000 or 100,000 naive CD8 T cells was divided into five aliquots, of which four were sequenced. This methods study used CD8 T cells to benchmark TCR RNA copy counting and molecular-identifier clustering-based TCR repertoire sequencing (MIDCIRS). Beyond this particular receptor, the publication reports: Modeling indicated approximately 3.1 TCR RNA copies recovered per cell, compared with around 10 by digital PCR, which implies a capture efficiency of approximately 30%. Identical TCR molecules sharing a barcode could cause highly expanded clone sizes to be underestimated. In CMV-specific effector cells, clones with more than 20 RNA copies contained over 97% of molecules, whereas in naive cells such clones contained under 1% of molecules. Spiked-in Jurkat TCR RNA (approximately 10 copies' worth), which is not part of the donor repertoire, was contained in the naive libraries. Without barcode sub-clustering, chimeric consensus sequences inflated TCR diversity; chimeras reached as high as 47%. A single cell's worth of spiked-in Jurkat TCR RNA was reported detectable even among 850,000 to 1,000,000 naive CD8 T cells.

Library preparation was by PCR. Sequencing was performed on a NextSeq 500. Bulk TCR libraries were generated as previously described, with the TCR primers listed in Table S5 used. Total RNA was purified with the Qiagen AllPrep DNA/RNA kit. Before analysis, reads from multiple sequencing runs of one library were combined. The authors processed their data as follows. Reads were retained only if an exact TCR constant sequence was present, and the retained reads were trimmed to 150 nt and grouped according to their 12-nt molecular barcodes. Reads in each barcode group were sub-clustered using a 15% Levenshtein threshold, and a quality-weighted consensus sequence was built for each RNA molecule. Non-functional sequences were filtered out, along with any lower-count sequence sitting one edit away from another sequence. On the basis of fitting two negative binomial distributions, barcode sub-clusters with fewer than 20% of the maximum read count were discarded. TCRdb trimmed public reads at Q25 via fastp, called clones via MiXCR and kept in-frame beta chains. Duplicate CDR3 protein sequences are folded into a single record with the most common DNA and genes. V and J calls and clone size were set by TCRdb, not the authors. The sample records hundreds of thousands of distinct CDR3 sequences, 25% of which are singletons. The ten largest clones add up to roughly 0.83% of the sample.

Looking up the germline V gene yields CDR1 SGHVS and CDR2 FQNEAQ. V and J lose 5 bases and 3 bases, and a span of 14 bases separates them. From the cysteine up to the phenylalanine, the CDR3 has a length of 14 residues. Just the 42-base CDR3 DNA is kept, in frame starting at base 1. Naive CD8 T cell libraries were made from about 20,000 to 1,000,000 sorted cells using 10%, 30% or 50% of purified RNA. Naive CD8 T cells, defined as CD8+CD4-CCR7+CD45RA+, were FACS-sorted into RLT Plus buffer on a BD FACSAria II. Detection sensitivity was tested by spiking Jurkat RNA equal to some 11 TCR copies' worth into samples containing roughly 17,000-1,000,000 naive CD8 T cells. Enrichment of CD8 T cells was performed with RosetteSep CD8+ T Cell Enrichment Cocktail and Ficoll-Paque, after which ACK red cell lysis was carried out. This clonotype was counted a few times. Its binding antigen is unknown. The record has no base qualities; no much larger clone is one base away.

The receptor's source is a human donor in good health. Some libraries in this study had Jurkat cell RNA spiked in. The chain employs TRBV7-8 and TRBJ2-7; there is no confident call for the D gene. What was sequenced was naive CD8+ T cells from blood, with Jurkat cell RNA spiked in. Sample cell subset or site, as interpreted from the label and publication: FACS-sorted CD8+CD4-CCR7+CD45RA+ naive T cells. CDR3 sequence: CASSARPQIYEQYF. Here is the DNA: TGTGCCAGCAGCGCAAGACCTCAGATCTACGAGCAGTACTTC.